This TCR beta chain is drawn from a study of T cell responses to AZD1222 COVID-19 vaccine. The CDR3 contains 19 residues. J was trimmed by 4 bases and V by 4 bases; bases with no gene match: 13. In germline, CDR1 is LGHDT, CDR2 YNNKEL (reference sequence). Data came from immunoSEQ multiplex PCR; TCRdb stores just in-frame clones and leaves some out. The sample's table shows around 140,000 clones. V gene TRBV3-1 (or the pseudogene TRBV3-2) combines with J gene TRBJ2-2, with 12 bases matching TRBD2. Sequenced sample: peripheral blood. The TCR comes from an adult in good health. The CDR3 DNA reads TGTGCCAGCAGCCCTAGACTAGCGGGGGAACTCACGGGCACCGGGGAGCTGTTTTTT. It codes for CASSPRLAGELTGTGELFF.